This T cell receptor beta chain was sequenced in a study of response to subunit inactivated influenza vaccine. General observations from the study: Researchers suggested that each seasonal influenza vaccination recruits few new T cells.

Each CDR3 protein gets one entry after TCRdb re-called the RT-PCR reads with MiXCR. This table has under 750,000 distinct CDR3 sequences, about an eighth appearing once. There are a few counts of this clonotype. Antigen: not known. Per the germline V gene, CDR1 is GTSNPN and CDR2 is SVGIG (reference sequence). With 2 bases removed from V and 4 bases from J, the gap between germline ends came to 11 bases. The CDR3 extends over 13 amino acids. This sequence was found in a middle-aged man who received an inactivated influenza vaccine. The sample was PBMCs from blood, taken on the day of vaccination. V is TRBV30 and J is TRBJ1-1; no reliable D call. The CDR3 DNA reads as TGTGCCTGGAGTCGTATATCCCCCACTGAAGCTTTCTTT. This sequence encodes CAWSRISPTEAFF.